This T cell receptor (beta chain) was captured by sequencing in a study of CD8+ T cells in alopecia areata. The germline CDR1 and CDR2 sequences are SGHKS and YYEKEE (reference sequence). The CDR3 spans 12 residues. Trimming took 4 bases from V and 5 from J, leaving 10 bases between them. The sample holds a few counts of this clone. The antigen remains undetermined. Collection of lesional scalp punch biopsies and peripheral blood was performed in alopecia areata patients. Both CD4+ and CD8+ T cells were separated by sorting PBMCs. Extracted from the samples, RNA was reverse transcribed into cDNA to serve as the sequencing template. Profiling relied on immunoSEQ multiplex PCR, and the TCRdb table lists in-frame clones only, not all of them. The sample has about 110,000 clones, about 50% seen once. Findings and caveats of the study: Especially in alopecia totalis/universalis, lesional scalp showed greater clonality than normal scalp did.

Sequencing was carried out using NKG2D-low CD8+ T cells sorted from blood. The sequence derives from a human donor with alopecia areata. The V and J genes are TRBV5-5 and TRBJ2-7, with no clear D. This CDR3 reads CASSPDGDEQYF. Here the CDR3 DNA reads TGTGCCAGCAGCCCAGATGGAGACGAGCAGTACTTC.